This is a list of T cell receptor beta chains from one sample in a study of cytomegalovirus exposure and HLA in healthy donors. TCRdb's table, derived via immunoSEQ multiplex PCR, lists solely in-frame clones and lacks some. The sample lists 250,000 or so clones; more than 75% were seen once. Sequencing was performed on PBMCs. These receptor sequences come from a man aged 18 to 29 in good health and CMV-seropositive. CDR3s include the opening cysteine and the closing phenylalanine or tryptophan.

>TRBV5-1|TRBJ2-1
CASSFRRLGVRNEQFF
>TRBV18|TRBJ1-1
CASSPGRDRETEAFF
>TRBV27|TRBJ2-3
CASSLWGGTGNTDTQYF
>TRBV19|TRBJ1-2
CASGQGINYGYTF
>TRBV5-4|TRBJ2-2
CASSLSLGGTGELFF
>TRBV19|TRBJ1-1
CASSIGDRGYTEAFF
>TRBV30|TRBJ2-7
CAWSVDYEQYF
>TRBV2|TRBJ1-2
CASSWTGDRVGYTF
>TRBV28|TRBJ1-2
CASSSPGDWGYGYTF
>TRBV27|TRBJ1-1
CATQPQAMNTEAFF
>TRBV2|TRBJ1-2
CASNSRDSYGYTF
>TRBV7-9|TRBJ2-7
CASTHRDRVHEQYF
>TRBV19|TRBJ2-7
CASSIGTAPYEQYF
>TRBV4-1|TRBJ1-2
CASSQDKSHGVPNYGYTF
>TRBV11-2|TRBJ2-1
CASSSRGRGGNEQFF
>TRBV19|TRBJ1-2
CASSIDWAYGYTF
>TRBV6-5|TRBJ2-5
CASSYASGRVETQYF
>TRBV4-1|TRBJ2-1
CASQKRDFSYNEQFF
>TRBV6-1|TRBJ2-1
CASNLAGVANEQFF
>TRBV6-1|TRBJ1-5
CATLGGPNQPQHF
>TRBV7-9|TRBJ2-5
CASSLWGAQETQYF
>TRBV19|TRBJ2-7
CASSTPTRYEQYF
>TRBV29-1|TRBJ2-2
CSVVRVDGELFF
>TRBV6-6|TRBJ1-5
CASTRSGQAGDQPQHF
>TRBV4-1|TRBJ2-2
CASSRRLGQGGTGELFF
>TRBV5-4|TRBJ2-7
CASSLKGSSYEQYF
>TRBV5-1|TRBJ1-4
CASSRGQVLGNEKLFF
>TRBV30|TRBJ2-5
CATRTSGKETQYF
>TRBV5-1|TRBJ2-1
CASSWELAGGNEQFF
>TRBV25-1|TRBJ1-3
CASSDGLQQGSGNTIYF
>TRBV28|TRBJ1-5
CASSTPHEVSNQPQHF
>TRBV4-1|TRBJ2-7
CASSQEGTSGYEQYF
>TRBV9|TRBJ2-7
CASSATGSYSYEQYF
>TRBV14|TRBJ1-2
CASSQDLRDGYTF
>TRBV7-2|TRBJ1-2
CASSWDNYGYTF
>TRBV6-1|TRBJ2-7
CASSEWPPTSGSRGEQYF
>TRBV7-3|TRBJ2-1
CASSPSGASYNEQFF
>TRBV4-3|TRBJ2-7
CASSPWTSGSYEQYF
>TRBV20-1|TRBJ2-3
CSANTDTQYF
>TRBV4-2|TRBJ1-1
CASSRPAQGVSTEAFF